Described below is a single TCR beta chain sequence and its context. This sample stems from a study of control samples from healthy donors and cancer patients. Clones were read by immunoSEQ multiplex PCR, and TCRdb kept only the in-frame ones, dropping some. Among over 200,000 clones listed, roughly 80% were seen once. Germline V gene lookup returns CDR1 MGHDK and CDR2 SYGVNS. This CDR3 contains 14 residues. V lost 3 bases, J lost 6 bases, and 11 bases lay in between. Sequences were obtained from PBMCs. V is TRBV25-1 and J is TRBJ2-2, with no clear D. The TCR originated in a woman aged 60-75 years with lung cancer. CDR3 DNA: TGTGCCAGCAGTGATAGGCGTAGGTCCGGGGAGCTGTTTTTT. Amino acids: CASSDRRRSGELFF.